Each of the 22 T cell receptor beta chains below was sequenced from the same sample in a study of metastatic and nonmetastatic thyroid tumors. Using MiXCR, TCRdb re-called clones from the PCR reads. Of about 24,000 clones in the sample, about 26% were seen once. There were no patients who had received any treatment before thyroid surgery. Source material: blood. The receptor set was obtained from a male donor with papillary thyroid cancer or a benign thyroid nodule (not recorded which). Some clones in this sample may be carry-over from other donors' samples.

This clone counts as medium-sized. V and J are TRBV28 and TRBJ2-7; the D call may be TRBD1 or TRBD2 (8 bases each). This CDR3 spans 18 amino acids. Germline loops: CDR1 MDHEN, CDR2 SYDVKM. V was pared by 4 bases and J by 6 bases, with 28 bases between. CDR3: CASSSYSGTGTVSSEQYF. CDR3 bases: TGTGCCAGCAGTTCCTATAGCGGGACAGGCACTGTGAGCTCCGAGCAGTACTTC.

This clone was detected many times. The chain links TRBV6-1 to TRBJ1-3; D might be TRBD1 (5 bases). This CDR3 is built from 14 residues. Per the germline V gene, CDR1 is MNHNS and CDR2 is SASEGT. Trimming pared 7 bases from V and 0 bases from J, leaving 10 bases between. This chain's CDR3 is CASTGGYSGNTIYF. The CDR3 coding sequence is TGTGCCAGCACGGGGGGATACTCTGGAAACACCATATATTTT.

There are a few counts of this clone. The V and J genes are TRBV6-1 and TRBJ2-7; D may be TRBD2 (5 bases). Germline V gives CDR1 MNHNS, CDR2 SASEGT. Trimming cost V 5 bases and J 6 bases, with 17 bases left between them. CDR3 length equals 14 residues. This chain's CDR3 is CASSFTGAVFEQYF. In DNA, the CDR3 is TGTGCCAGCAGTTTTACTGGAGCGGTGTTCGAGCAGTACTTC.

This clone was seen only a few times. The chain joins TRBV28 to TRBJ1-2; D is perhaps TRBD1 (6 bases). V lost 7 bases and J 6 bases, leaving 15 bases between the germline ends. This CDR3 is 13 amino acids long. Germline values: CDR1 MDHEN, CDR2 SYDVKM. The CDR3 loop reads CASTDHQGNGYTF. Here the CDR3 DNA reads TGTGCCAGCACAGACCACCAGGGGAATGGCTACACCTTC.

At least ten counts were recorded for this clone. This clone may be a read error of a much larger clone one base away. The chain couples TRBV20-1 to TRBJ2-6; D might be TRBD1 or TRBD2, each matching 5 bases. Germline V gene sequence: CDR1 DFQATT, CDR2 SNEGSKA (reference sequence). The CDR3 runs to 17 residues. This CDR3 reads CNARGGTGRSGANVLTF. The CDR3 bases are TGCAATGCTAGAGGTGGGACCGGCCGCTCTGGGGCCAACGTCCTGACTTTC.

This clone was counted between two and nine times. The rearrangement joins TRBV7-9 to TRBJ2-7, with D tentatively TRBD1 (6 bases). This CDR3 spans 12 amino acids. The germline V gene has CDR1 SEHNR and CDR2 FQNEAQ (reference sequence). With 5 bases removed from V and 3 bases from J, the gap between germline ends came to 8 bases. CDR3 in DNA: TGTGCCAGCAGCAGGACAGACTACGAGCAGTACTTC. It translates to CASSRTDYEQYF.

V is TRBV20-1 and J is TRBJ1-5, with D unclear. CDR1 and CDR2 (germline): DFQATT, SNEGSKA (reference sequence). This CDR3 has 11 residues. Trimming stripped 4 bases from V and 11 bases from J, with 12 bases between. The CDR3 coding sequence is TGCAGTGCTATAGATGAGGGTGCCCAGCATTTT. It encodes CSAIDEGAQHF.

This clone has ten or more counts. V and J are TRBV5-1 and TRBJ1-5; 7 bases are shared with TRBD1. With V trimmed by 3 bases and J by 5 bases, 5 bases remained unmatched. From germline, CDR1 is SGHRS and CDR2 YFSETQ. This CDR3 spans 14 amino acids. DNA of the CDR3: TGCGCCAGCAGCTCGACAGGGAATGATCAGCCCCAGCATTTT. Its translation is CASSSTGNDQPQHF.

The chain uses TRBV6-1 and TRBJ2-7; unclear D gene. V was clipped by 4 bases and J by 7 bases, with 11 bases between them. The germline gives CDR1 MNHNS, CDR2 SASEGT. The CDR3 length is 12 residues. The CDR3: CASSVVGWEQYF. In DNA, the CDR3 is TGTGCCAGCAGTGTAGTTGGTTGGGAGCAGTACTTC.

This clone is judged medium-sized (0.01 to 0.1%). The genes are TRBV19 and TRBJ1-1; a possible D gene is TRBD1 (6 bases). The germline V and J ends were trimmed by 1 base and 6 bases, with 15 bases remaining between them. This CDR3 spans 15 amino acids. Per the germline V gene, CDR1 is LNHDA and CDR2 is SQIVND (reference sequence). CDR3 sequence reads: CASSIGYRAMAEAFF. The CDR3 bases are TGTGCCAGTAGTATAGGATACAGGGCGATGGCTGAAGCTTTCTTT.

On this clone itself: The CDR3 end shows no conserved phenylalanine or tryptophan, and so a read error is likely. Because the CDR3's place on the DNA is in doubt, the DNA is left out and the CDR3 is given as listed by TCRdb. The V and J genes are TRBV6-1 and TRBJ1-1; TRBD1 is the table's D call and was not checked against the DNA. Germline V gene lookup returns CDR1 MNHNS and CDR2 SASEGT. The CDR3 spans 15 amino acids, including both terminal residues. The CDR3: CASILGENRWTEAIL.

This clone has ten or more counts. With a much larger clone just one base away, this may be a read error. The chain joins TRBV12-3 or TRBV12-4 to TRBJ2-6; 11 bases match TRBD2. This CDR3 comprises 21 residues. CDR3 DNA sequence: TGTGCCAGCAGTTTAGTGAGGGGACTGACTAGCGGGATAAGTGGGGCCAACGTCCTGGCTTTC. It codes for CASSLVRGLTSGISGANVLAF.

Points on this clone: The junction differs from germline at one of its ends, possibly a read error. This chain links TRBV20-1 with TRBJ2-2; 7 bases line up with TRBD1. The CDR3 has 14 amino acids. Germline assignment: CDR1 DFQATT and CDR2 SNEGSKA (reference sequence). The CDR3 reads CSAPPGTEFGELFF. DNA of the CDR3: TGCAGTGCCCCCCCCGGGACAGAATTCGGGGAGTTGTTTTTT.

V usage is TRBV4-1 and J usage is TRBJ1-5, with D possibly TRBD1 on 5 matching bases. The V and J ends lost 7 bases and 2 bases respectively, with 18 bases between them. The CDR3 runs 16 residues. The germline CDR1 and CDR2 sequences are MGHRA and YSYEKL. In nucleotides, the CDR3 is TGCGCCAGCATCCAGGCGGGAAGGGGACGCAATCAGCCCCAGCATTTT. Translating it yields CASIQAGRGRNQPQHF.

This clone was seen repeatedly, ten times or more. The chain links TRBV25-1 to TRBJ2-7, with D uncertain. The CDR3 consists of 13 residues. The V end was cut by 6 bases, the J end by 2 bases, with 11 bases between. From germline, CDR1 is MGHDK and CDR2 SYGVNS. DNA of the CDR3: TGTGCCAGCAGCCCTATAGGGACCTACGAGCAGTACTTC. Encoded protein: CASSPIGTYEQYF.

CDR3 DNA sequence: TGTGCCAGCACGGGCCTAGCGACCCAGGAGCAGTACTTC. This encodes CASTGLATQEQYF. V is TRBV27 and J is TRBJ2-7, with D possibly TRBD2 on 6 matching bases. CDR1 MNHEY and CDR2 SMNVEV come from the germline V gene (reference sequence). This CDR3 has 13 residues. Trimming pared 7 bases from V and 7 bases from J, leaving 17 bases between.

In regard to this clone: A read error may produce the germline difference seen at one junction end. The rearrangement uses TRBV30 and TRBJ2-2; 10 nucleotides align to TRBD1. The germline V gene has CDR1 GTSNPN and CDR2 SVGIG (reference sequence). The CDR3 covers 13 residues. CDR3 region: CAWSRQGAVEVFF. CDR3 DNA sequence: TGTGCCTGGAGTCGACAGGGGGCCGTGGAGGTGTTTTTT.

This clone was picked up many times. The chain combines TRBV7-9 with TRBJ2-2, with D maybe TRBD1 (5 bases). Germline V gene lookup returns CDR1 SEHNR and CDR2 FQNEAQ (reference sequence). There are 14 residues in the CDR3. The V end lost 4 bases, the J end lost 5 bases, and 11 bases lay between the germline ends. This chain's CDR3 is CASSSRRTTGELFF. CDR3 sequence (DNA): TGTGCCAGCAGCTCAAGACGGACAACCGGGGAGCTGTTTTTT. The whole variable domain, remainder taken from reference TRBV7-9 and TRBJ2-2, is DTGVSQNPRHKITKRGQNVTFRCDPISEHNRLYWYRQTLGQGPEFLTYFQNEAQLEKSRLLSDRFSAERPKGSFSTLEIQRTEQGDSAMYLCASSSRRTTGELFFGEGSRLTVL.

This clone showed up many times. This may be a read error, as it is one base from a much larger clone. CDR3 sequence reads: CASGLQGAVSSYEQYF. CDR3 nucleotides: TGTGCCAGCGGCTTACAAGGAGCGGTGAGCTCCTACGAGCAGTACTTC. The chain combines TRBV11-2 with TRBJ2-7, with a tentative D call TRBD2 (5 bases). The CDR3 sequence is 16 residues long. CDR1 and CDR2 (germline): SGHAT, FQNNGV.

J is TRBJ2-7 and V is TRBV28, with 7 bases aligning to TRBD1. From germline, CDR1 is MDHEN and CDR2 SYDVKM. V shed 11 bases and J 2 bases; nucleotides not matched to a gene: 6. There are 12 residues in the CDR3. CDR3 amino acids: CAAGQEAYEQYF. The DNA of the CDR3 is TGTGCCGCCGGACAGGAAGCCTACGAGCAGTACTTC.

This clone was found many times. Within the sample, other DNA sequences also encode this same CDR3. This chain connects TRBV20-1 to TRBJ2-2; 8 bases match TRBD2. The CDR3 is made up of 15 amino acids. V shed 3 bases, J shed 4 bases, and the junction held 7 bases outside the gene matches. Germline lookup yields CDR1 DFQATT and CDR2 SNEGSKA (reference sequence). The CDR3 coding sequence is TGCAGTGCTAGGGAAGGGACTAGGATCACCGGGGAGCTGTTTTTT. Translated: CSAREGTRITGELFF.

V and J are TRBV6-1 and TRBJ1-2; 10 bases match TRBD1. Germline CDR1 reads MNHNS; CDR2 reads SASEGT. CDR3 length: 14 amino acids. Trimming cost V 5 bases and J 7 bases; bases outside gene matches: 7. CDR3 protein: CASSLGDRGFGYTF. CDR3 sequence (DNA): TGTGCCAGCAGTTTGGGGGACAGGGGTTTTGGCTACACCTTC.